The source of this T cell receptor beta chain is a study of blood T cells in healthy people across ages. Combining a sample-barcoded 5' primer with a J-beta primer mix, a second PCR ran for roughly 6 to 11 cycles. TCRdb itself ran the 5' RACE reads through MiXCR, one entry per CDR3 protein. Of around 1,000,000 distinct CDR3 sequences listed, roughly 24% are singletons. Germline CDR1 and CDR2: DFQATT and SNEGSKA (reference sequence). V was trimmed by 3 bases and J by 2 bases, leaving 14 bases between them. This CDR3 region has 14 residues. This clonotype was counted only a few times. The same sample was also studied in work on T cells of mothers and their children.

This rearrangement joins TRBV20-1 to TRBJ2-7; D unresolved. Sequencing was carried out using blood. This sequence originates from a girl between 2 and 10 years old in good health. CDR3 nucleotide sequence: TGCAGTGCTAGGGGCGTACCAGGTACCTACGAGCAGTACTTC. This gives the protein CSARGVPGTYEQYF.